The 14 T cell receptor beta chains in this list originate from one sample, sequenced in a study of monozygotic twins with cystic fibrosis. TCRdb's copy holds only in-frame clones and misses some; the assay was immunoSEQ multiplex PCR. This sample carries some 33,000 clones, around 90% of them seen once, and the ten largest clones take under 0.25%. The sequenced sample was blood. These receptors were obtained from a boy between 2 and 10 years old with cystic fibrosis.

The gene calls are TRBV2 and TRBJ1-1, with TRBD1 as a possible D gene (6 bases). The CDR3 contains 16 residues. Looked up from germline, CDR1 is SNHLY and CDR2 is FYNNEI. V was cut by 5 bases and J by 2 bases, with 18 bases left in between. The CDR3, as DNA: TGTGCCAGCAGTTACCCCCGGGACACCTCAAACACTGAAGCTTTCTTT. Amino acids: CASSYPRDTSNTEAFF.

This chain joins TRBV7-2 and TRBJ2-7; D tentatively reads TRBD1 or TRBD2 (7 bases each). The CDR3 is made up of 16 amino acids. V gave up 5 bases and J gave up 0 bases, with 17 bases separating them. Germline V gene sequence: CDR1 SGHTA, CDR2 FQGNSA. The CDR3 reads CASSLPRGGPSYEQYF. The CDR3 DNA reads TGTGCCAGCAGCCTCCCCAGGGGGGGGCCCTCCTACGAGCAGTACTTC. Looking up the rest from reference TRBV7-2 and TRBJ2-7 gives the full variable domain: GAGVSQSPSNKVTEKGKDVELRCDPISGHTALYWYRQSLGQGLEFLIYFQGNSAPDKSGLPSDRFSAERTGGSVSTLTIQRTQQEDSAVYLCASSLPRGGPSYEQYFGPGTRLTVT.

The chain joins TRBV29-1 to TRBJ2-5; D gene ambiguous. Germline V gene data show CDR1 as SQVTM and CDR2 as ANQGSEA. The CDR3 totals 13 residues. Deletions cut 4 bases from V and 0 bases from J, with 9 bases between. CDR3 sequence: CSVVRPYQETQYF. In nucleotides, the CDR3 is TGCAGCGTTGTCCGGCCGTACCAAGAGACCCAGTACTTC.

The rearrangement uses TRBV10-3 and TRBJ1-1, with a tentative D call TRBD1 (5 bases). V lost 0 bases and J lost 1, with 15 bases in between. The length of the CDR3 is 17 residues. Germline lookup yields CDR1 ENHRY and CDR2 SYGVKD. CDR3 nucleotide sequence: TGTGCCATCAGTGAGTCCGGTGGGGCCGGCCCGAACACTGAAGCTTTCTTT. It yields the protein CAISESGGAGPNTEAFF.

V usage is TRBV6-1 and J usage is TRBJ1-2; weak D call: TRBD1 (6 bases). V was cut by 7 bases and J by 5 bases, with 14 bases left in between. CDR3 size: 13 residues. Germline CDR1 reads MNHNS; CDR2 reads SASEGT. The CDR3 sequence: CASMSGARYGYTF. The DNA of the CDR3 is TGTGCCAGCATGTCGGGGGCGCGTTATGGCTACACCTTC.

The chain combines TRBV5-1 with TRBJ1-3; 7 bases agree with TRBD1. This CDR3 has 16 residues. The germline V gene encodes CDR1 SGHRS and CDR2 YFSETQ. The J segment lost 0 bases and the V segment lost 3 bases, leaving 6 bases of the junction unmatched. CDR3 nucleotides: TGCGCCAGCAGCTCAGGGGGTACAGCCTCTGGAAACACCATATATTTT. Its translation is CASSSGGTASGNTIYF.

The chain recombines TRBV9 with TRBJ1-1; D gene unclear. There are 15 residues in the CDR3. Germline CDR1 reads SGDLS; CDR2 reads YYNGEE. With 4 bases removed from V and 4 bases from J, the gap between germline ends came to 17 bases. CDR3 nucleotides: TGTGCCAGCAGCCCCCGCCCAGCCGGTAGCACTGAAGCTTTCTTT. As protein: CASSPRPAGSTEAFF.

The gene calls are TRBV9 and TRBJ2-6; D is possibly TRBD2 (7 bases). The CDR3 has 16 amino acids. CDR1 is SGDLS and CDR2 is YYNGEE in the germline V gene. The V end lost 4 bases, the J end lost 0 bases, and 11 bases lay between the germline ends. The CDR3 sequence is CASSSRGASGANVLTF. CDR3 in DNA: TGTGCCAGCAGCTCCCGGGGGGCCTCTGGGGCCAACGTCCTGACTTTC.

This chain uses TRBV9 with TRBJ2-1, with 8 bases fitting TRBD2. The germline gives CDR1 SGDLS, CDR2 YYNGEE. V gave up 4 bases and J gave up 10 bases; unmatched junction bases: 13. The CDR3 is 15 residues long. The chain's CDR3 is CASSPPPGGVREQFF. The CDR3 nucleotides read TGTGCCAGCAGCCCACCCCCGGGGGGGGTACGCGAGCAGTTCTTC.

This clone appeared a single time. CDR3 residues: CASSFGQGVANYGYTF. CDR3 in DNA: TGTGCCAGCAGCTTTGGACAGGGGGTAGCTAACTATGGCTACACCTTC. V is TRBV7-9 and J is TRBJ1-2; 10 bases line up with TRBD1. The CDR3 runs 16 residues. V lost 3 bases, J lost 0 bases, and 4 bases stayed unmatched. Germline loops: CDR1 SEHNR, CDR2 FQNEAQ (reference sequence).

This sequence joins TRBV11-1 and TRBJ1-1; TRBD1 matches 7 bases. Germline V gene sequence: CDR1 SGHAT, CDR2 FQDESV (reference sequence). The CDR3 is 13 amino acids. V trimming: 1 base; J trimming: 11 bases; junction bases outside the gene matches: 7. In nucleotides, the CDR3 is TGTGCCAGCAGCTTAGAAGAGGGGGCATGGGCTTTCTTT. This translates into CASSLEEGAWAFF.

This chain connects TRBV9 to TRBJ2-1, with a possible D match to TRBD2 (6 bases). Germline CDR1 reads SGDLS; CDR2 reads YYNGEE. The CDR3 spans 15 residues. The V and J ends lost 0 bases and 10 bases respectively, with 17 bases between them. CDR3 residues: CASSVVNSGVGEQFF. DNA for the CDR3: TGTGCCAGCAGCGTAGTTAATAGCGGTGTTGGGGAGCAGTTCTTC. The full variable domain, completed using reference TRBV9 and TRBJ2-1, is DSGVTQTPKHLITATGQRVTLRCSPRSGDLSVYWYQQSLDQGLQFLIQYYNGEERAKGNILERFSAQQFPDLHSELNLSSLELGDSALYFCASSVVNSGVGEQFFGPGTRLTVL.

The chain uses TRBV6-4 and TRBJ1-6; D is unresolved. In germline, CDR1 is MRHNA, CDR2 SNTAGT. This CDR3 comprises 14 residues. Trimming removed 5 bases from V and 5 bases from J, with 10 bases in between. This CDR3 is CASSWNSDNSPLHF. The CDR3 bases are TGTGCCAGCAGTTGGAACTCGGATAATTCACCCCTCCACTTT.

CDR3 bases: TGTGCCAGCAGTTTTAGGTGGCGGGAGACCCAGTACTTC. Protein product: CASSFRWRETQYF. The rearrangement joins TRBV27 to TRBJ2-5; D ambiguous. From germline, CDR1 is MNHEY and CDR2 SMNVEV (reference sequence). The CDR3 totals 13 residues. V lost 3 bases and J lost 5, with 10 bases in between.